This T cell receptor beta chain was sequenced during a study of tumor-infiltrating lymphocytes in primary liver carcinoma. Notes on the study in general: There was no comparison of CD4+ and CD8+ repertoires, as samples were bulk unsorted.

The CDR3 consists of 15 residues. CDR1 MNHNS and CDR2 SASEGT come from the germline V gene. Researchers generated TCR beta cDNA from approximately 500 ng of total RNA, relying on a constant-region primer. Researchers made the TCR beta libraries by running three nested multiplex PCR rounds with slightly modified ARM-PCR. With TRBV1-TRBV30 forward primers and a C-beta reverse primer, the first two PCR rounds were run for approximately 10 cycles each. Using its own MiXCR run on the multiplex PCR reads, TCRdb lists one record per CDR3 protein. The table records under 200,000 distinct CDR3 sequences, around three fifths of them present only once. Unsorted whole blood yielded blood RNA, and germline DNA was extracted as well. Details on this clonotype: Its target is unknown. With a much larger clone just one base away, this may be a read error.

The receptor was derived from a woman aged 60-75 years with primary liver carcinoma and hepatitis B virus infection. Sequencing was performed on peripheral blood. The chain links TRBV6-1 to TRBJ2-7; TRBD2 agrees at 12 bases. In DNA form, the CDR3 reads TGTGCCAGCACAAAAGGGACTAGCGGGTCCTGCGAGCAGTACTTC. Its protein is CASTKGTSGSCEQYF.